A selection of T cell receptor beta chains follows, all from one sample in a study of naive and memory T cell subsets. TCRdb analysed the UMI-ligation and nested PCR reads with MiXCR anew, one entry per CDR3 protein. The data show approximately 100,000 distinct CDR3 sequences, roughly 15% seen once. Sequencing was carried out using naive CD8+ T cells from blood. The receptors were sampled from a human donor in good health. The CDR3 runs from the conserved cysteine through the conserved F or W. A D gene is named only where the DNA matches it firmly. Clone size is stated in some rows and not others, as once, few, many or a class when expanded.

d_call,cdr3_length,clone_size,j_call,v_call,cdr3_nt,cdr3_aa
TRBD1,13,few,TRBJ2-1,TRBV2,TGTGCCAGCACCAGGGACAGGGGGAATGAGCAGTTCTTC,CASTRDRGNEQFF
-,13,few,TRBJ1-5,TRBV12-3/TRBV12-4,TGTGCCAGCAGTGCCGACAGTAATCAGCCCCAGCATTTT,CASSADSNQPQHF
-,15,few,TRBJ2-4,TRBV20-1,TGCAGTGCTAGAAACAAAGGGGAGGCCAAAAACATTCAGTACTTC,CSARNKGEAKNIQYF
-,12,many,TRBJ1-1,TRBV29-1,TGCAGCGTTGGGGGGGGGGCTGCTGAAGCTTTCTTT,CSVGGGAAEAFF
-,14,many,TRBJ2-1,TRBV27,TGTGCCAGCAGTTTGGCGGGGTTGGGGAATGAGCAGTTCTTC,CASSLAGLGNEQFF
-,13,-,TRBJ2-1,TRBV6-5,TGTGCCAGCAGGTTGGCGTGGCCCAATGAGCAGTTCTTC,CASRLAWPNEQFF
TRBD2,15,-,TRBJ2-1,TRBV27,TGTGCCAGCAGTTTAACTAGCGGGGTCAACAATGAGCAGTTCTTC,CASSLTSGVNNEQFF
TRBD1,15,-,TRBJ2-3,TRBV19,TGTGCCAGTAGTAGGACAGGATCCCTAACAGATACGCAGTATTTT,CASSRTGSLTDTQYF
-,16,many,TRBJ2-1,TRBV29-1,TGCAGCGTTGTCGGGGACTCAGGGCGGCAGGGCAATGAGCAGTTCTTC,CSVVGDSGRQGNEQFF
-,13,few,TRBJ1-5,TRBV11-1,TGTGCCAGCAGCTTTGCCGAGGGGCAGCCCCAGCATTTT,CASSFAEGQPQHF
-,13,many,TRBJ2-7,TRBV12-3/TRBV12-4,TGTGCCAGCAGTTTGGTCCCCGCTTACGAGCAGTACTTC,CASSLVPAYEQYF
-,17,few,TRBJ1-1,TRBV4-3,TGCGCCAGCAGCCAAGCCGCCGTAAGGGAGAAGAACACTGAAGCTTTCTTT,CASSQAAVREKNTEAFF
TRBD1,18,-,TRBJ2-2,TRBV9,TGTGCCAGCAGCGATCCGGGACAGGGGGGGGTGCGGTCCGGGGAGCTGTTTTTT,CASSDPGQGGVRSGELFF
-,13,-,TRBJ2-1,TRBV7-9,TGTGCCAGCAGCTTAGGCCTAGATGGGTTCTTGTTCTTC,CASSLGLDGFLFF
-,13,-,TRBJ2-7,TRBV10-3,TGTGCCATCAGTGACAAGGGGACCTACGAGCAGTACTTC,CAISDKGTYEQYF
TRBD1,17,-,TRBJ2-2,TRBV10-1,TGCGCCAGCAGTGTAGTTGTCAGGGGGCCGGACACCGTGGAGCTGTTTTTT,CASSVVVRGPDTVELFF
-,17,-,TRBJ2-1,TRBV11-1,TGTGCCAGCAGACCTGGGAAAGCCGAGCAATACTACAATGAGCAGTTCTTC,CASRPGKAEQYYNEQFF
-,15,-,TRBJ1-5,TRBV12-3/TRBV12-4,TGTGCCAGCAAGAGTGGGGCAATGGCTAGTCAGCCCCAGCATTTT,CASKSGAMASQPQHF
TRBD2,15,-,TRBJ2-7,TRBV3-1,TGTGCCAGCAGCCCTTTGTCTAGCGGGAGATACGAGCAGTACTTC,CASSPLSSGRYEQYF
-,13,many,TRBJ2-5,TRBV27,TGTGCCAGCAGTGCACAGGGTAGGGAGACCCAGTACTTC,CASSAQGRETQYF
-,11,-,TRBJ1-2,TRBV12-3/TRBV12-4,TGTGCCAGCAGTCCTATAAGCGGCTACACCTTC,CASSPISGYTF
-,12,-,TRBJ2-1,TRBV30,TGTGCCTGGAGTCCAGAAGGCAATGAGCAGTTCTTC,CAWSPEGNEQFF
TRBD1,13,few,TRBJ1-2,TRBV20-1,TGCAGTGCTTTTCCGGGACAGGGGACTGGCTACACCTTC,CSAFPGQGTGYTF
-,16,few,TRBJ2-7,TRBV3-1,TGTGCCAGCAGCCAAGATTGGATCGGGAACTCCTACGAGCAGTACTTC,CASSQDWIGNSYEQYF
-,15,-,TRBJ1-5,TRBV4-1,TGCGCCAGCAGCCTTTCAGGGATTAGCAATCAGCCCCAGCATTTT,CASSLSGISNQPQHF
-,13,many,TRBJ1-1,TRBV12-3/TRBV12-4,TGTGCCAGCTCAGACCGGACAATCGAAGAAGCTTTCTTT,CASSDRTIEEAFF
TRBD2,15,-,TRBJ2-1,TRBV7-9,TGTGCCAGCAGCCAACTAGCGGGAAGCTACAATGAGCAGTTCTTC,CASSQLAGSYNEQFF
-,16,few,TRBJ2-3,TRBV28,TGTGCCAGCACCCCTGGGAACAGGGCCTGGGCAGATACGCAGTATTTT,CASTPGNRAWADTQYF
-,14,many,TRBJ1-5,TRBV6-5,TGTGCCAGCGGGACGGACATGTGGGGCCAGCCCCAGCATTTT,CASGTDMWGQPQHF
TRBD2,15,many,TRBJ2-1,TRBV4-3,TGCGCCAGCAGCTCCGGGACTAGCGGATACAATGAGCAGTTCTTC,CASSSGTSGYNEQFF
TRBD2,16,few,TRBJ2-1,TRBV7-9,TGTGCCAGCAGCTCAGCCGGGACTAGCGGGTTCAATGAGCAGTTCTTC,CASSSAGTSGFNEQFF
TRBD2,18,few,TRBJ2-1,TRBV15,TGTGCCACCAGCAGAGAAGGTCTAGCGGGAATGGTCGACAATGAGCAGTTCTTC,CATSREGLAGMVDNEQFF
-,11,few,TRBJ1-2,TRBV29-1,TGCAGCGTTAAGTCTCAAAATGGCTACACCTTC,CSVKSQNGYTF
-,16,few,TRBJ1-1,TRBV4-3,TGCGCCAGCAGCCAAGCGCCGGGCGGTCCTTCAACTGAAGCTTTCTTT,CASSQAPGGPSTEAFF
TRBD2,18,once,TRBJ2-2,TRBV28,TGTGCCAGCAGCCGCTTGGTTGCGGGGGGGCCGGGGACCGGGGAGCTGTTTTTT,CASSRLVAGGPGTGELFF
-,16,many,TRBJ2-2,TRBV4-3,TGCGCCAGCAGCCAAGAACTTAACACGTACACCGGGGAGCTGTTTTTT,CASSQELNTYTGELFF
-,14,few,TRBJ2-7,TRBV7-2,TGTGCCAGCAGACCTGGGACGAGTTCCTACGAGCAGTACTTC,CASRPGTSSYEQYF
-,11,many,TRBJ2-7,TRBV3-1,TGTGCCACGGGGCCCACCTACGAGCAGTACTTC,CATGPTYEQYF
-,15,many,TRBJ2-3,TRBV5-4,TGTGCCAGCAGCCTACGGACAATTAGCACAGATACGCAGTATTTT,CASSLRTISTDTQYF
-,15,few,TRBJ2-5,TRBV5-1,TGCGCCAGCTCCCCCGACAGGGAGGGGCAAGAGACCCAGTACTTC,CASSPDREGQETQYF
-,17,few,TRBJ1-2,TRBV7-9,TGTGCCAGCAGCTTCCCTAGGGGACCAGGGACTAACTATGGCTACACCTTC,CASSFPRGPGTNYGYTF
TRBD2,16,few,TRBJ2-1,TRBV27,TGTGCCAGCAGCCAGTCAGGGACTAGCCATTTCAATGAGCAGTTCTTC,CASSQSGTSHFNEQFF
TRBD2,13,many,TRBJ2-1,TRBV12-3/TRBV12-4,TGTGCCAGTGGGACTAGCGGGTACAATGAGCAGTTCTTC,CASGTSGYNEQFF
TRBD2,15,-,TRBJ2-7,TRBV20-1,TGCAGTGCTAGAGAGGCGGGGGGCCTTTACTACGAGCAGTACTTC,CSAREAGGLYYEQYF
-,14,many,TRBJ2-7,TRBV6-1,TGTGCCAGCAGTGGCCCGGACAGCTCCTACGAGCAGTACTTC,CASSGPDSSYEQYF
-,15,few,TRBJ2-7,TRBV27,TGTGCCAGCAGTTTATCCGAGGGACTCGGCTACGAGCAGTACTTC,CASSLSEGLGYEQYF
-,13,-,TRBJ1-5,TRBV12-3/TRBV12-4,TGTGCCAGCATGGGGATGGGATATCAGCCCCAGCATTTT,CASMGMGYQPQHF
-,13,many,TRBJ2-6,TRBV24-1,TGTGCCACAAGAGACTCTGGGGCCAACGTCCTGACTTTC,CATRDSGANVLTF
-,18,-,TRBJ1-2,TRBV9,TGTGCCAGCAGCGAAGGATCGGGAGCGGCAGTCGGAGCCTATGGCTACACCTTC,CASSEGSGAAVGAYGYTF
-,14,few,TRBJ2-7,TRBV19,TGTGCCAGTAGTCCCCGGGACAAGAAATACGAGCAGTACTTC,CASSPRDKKYEQYF
TRBD2,15,-,TRBJ2-5,TRBV7-9,TGTGCCAGCAGATCTAGCGGGGGTTCTCAAGAGACCCAGTACTTC,CASRSSGGSQETQYF
-,14,many,TRBJ1-1,TRBV4-3,TGCGCCAGCAGCCCCAGGGCTTCCAACACTGAAGCTTTCTTT,CASSPRASNTEAFF
TRBD1,14,many,TRBJ1-1,TRBV27,TGTGCCAGCAGTAGAATAAGACAGGGCACTGAAGCTTTCTTT,CASSRIRQGTEAFF
-,15,many,TRBJ1-2,TRBV27,TGTGCCAGCAGCCCCACACAGGGAGTTGGCTATGGCTACACCTTC,CASSPTQGVGYGYTF
TRBD2,13,few,TRBJ2-1,TRBV5-4,TGTGCCAGCAGCCCGAAGGGACTAGCGGACCCGTTCTTC,CASSPKGLADPFF
-,14,few,TRBJ2-1,TRBV7-9,TGTGCCAGCAGCCTACAGGGTGGCGGGGATGAGCAGTTCTTC,CASSLQGGGDEQFF
TRBD2,15,-,TRBJ2-1,TRBV7-9,TGTGCCAGCAGCTCCCTAGCGGGAACCTACAATGAGCAGTTCTTC,CASSSLAGTYNEQFF
-,14,-,TRBJ1-4,TRBV5-1,TGCGCCAGCAGCGGAGCGGGAGGACCGGGGGAACTGTTTTTT,CASSGAGGPGELFF
-,11,few,TRBJ1-1,TRBV25-1,TGTGCCAGCAGTGTGTCCAGGGCGACTTTCTTT,CASSVSRATFF
-,14,-,TRBJ2-7,TRBV4-2,TGTGCCAGCAGCCAAGGGCCAGACTCGGGGGAGCAGTACTTC,CASSQGPDSGEQYF